This TCR beta chain was retrieved from a study of metastatic and nonmetastatic thyroid tumors. Across the whole study: Samples came from malignant and benign thyroid patients, and repertoires were compared across blood and tumor or nodule tissue.

V trimming: 7 bases; J trimming: 6 bases; junction bases outside the gene matches: 17. CDR1 is LNHNV, CDR2 YYDKDF, per germline (reference sequence). This CDR3 has 16 residues. This clone was observed many times. TCRdb reprocessed the PCR reads via MiXCR. The repertoire includes more than 10,000 clones, roughly a quarter of them detected once, and 15% to 20% sits in the top ten. No patient had received any treatment before thyroid surgery. Specimen: tumor tissue. This TCR was recovered from a female donor with papillary thyroid cancer or a benign thyroid nodule (not recorded which). Some clones in this sample may be carry-over from other donors' samples. The chain combines TRBV15 with TRBJ1-2; TRBD1 matches at 7 bases. CDR3 in DNA: TGTGCCACCACACCCGGGACAGCGGGCCCAACGGATGGCTACACCTTC. This encodes CATTPGTAGPTDGYTF. Variable domain in full (rest from reference TRBV15 and TRBJ1-2): DAMVIQNPRYQVTQFGKPVTLSCSQTLNHNVMYWYQQKSSQAPKLLFHYYDKDFNNEADTPDNFQSRRPNTSFCFLDIRSPGLGDTAMYLCATTPGTAGPTDGYTFGSGTRLTVV.